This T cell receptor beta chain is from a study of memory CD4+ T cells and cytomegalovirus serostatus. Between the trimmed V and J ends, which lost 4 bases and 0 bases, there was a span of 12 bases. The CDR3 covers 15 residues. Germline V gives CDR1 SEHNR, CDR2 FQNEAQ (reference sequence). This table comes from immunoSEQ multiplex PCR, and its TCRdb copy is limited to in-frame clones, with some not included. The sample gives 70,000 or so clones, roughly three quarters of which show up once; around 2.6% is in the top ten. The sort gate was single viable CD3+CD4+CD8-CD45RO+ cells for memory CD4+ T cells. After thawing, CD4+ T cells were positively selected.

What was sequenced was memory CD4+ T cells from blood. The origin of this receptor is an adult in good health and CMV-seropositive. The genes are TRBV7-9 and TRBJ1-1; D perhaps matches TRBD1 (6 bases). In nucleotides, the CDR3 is TGTGCCAGCAGCTATTGGGACAAATTGAACACTGAAGCTTTCTTT. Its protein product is CASSYWDKLNTEAFF.